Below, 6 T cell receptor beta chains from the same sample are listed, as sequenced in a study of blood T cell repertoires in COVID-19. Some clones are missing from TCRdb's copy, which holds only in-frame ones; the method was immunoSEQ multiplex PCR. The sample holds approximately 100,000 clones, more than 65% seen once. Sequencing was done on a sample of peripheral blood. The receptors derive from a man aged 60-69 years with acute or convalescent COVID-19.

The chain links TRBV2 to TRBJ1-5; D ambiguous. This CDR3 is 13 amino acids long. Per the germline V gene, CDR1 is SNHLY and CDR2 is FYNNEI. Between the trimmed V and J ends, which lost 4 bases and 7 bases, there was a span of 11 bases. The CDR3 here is CASSVEGNQPQHF. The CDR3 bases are TGTGCCAGCAGTGTGGAGGGTAACCAGCCCCAGCATTTT.

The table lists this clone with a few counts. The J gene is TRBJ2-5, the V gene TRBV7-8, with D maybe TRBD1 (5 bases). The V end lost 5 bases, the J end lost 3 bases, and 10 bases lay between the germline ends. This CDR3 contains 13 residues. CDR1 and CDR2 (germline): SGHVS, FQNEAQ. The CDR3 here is CASSLGLEETQYF. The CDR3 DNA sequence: TGTGCCAGCAGCCTGGGGCTGGAAGAGACCCAGTACTTC.

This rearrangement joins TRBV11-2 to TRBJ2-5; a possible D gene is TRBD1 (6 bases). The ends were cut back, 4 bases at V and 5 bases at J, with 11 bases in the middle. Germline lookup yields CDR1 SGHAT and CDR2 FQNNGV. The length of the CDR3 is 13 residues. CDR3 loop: CASSSQGWETQYF. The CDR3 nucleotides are TGTGCCAGCAGCTCGCAGGGGTGGGAGACCCAGTACTTC.

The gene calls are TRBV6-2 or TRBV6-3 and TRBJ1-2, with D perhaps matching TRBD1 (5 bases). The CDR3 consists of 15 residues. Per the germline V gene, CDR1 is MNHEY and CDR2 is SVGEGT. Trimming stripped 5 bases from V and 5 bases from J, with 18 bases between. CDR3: CASSPPRTRTYGYTF. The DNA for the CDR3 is TGTGCCAGCAGTCCACCACGGACGCGGACATATGGCTACACCTTC.

The CDR3 loop is CATSTGYYEQYF. The DNA for the CDR3 is TGTGCCACCAGCACAGGTTACTACGAGCAGTACTTC. J is TRBJ2-7 and V is TRBV15; D uncertain. Trimming shortened V by 4 bases and J by 3 bases, and 7 bases separated the two germline ends. Germline lookup yields CDR1 LNHNV and CDR2 YYDKDF (reference sequence). CDR3 size: 12 residues.

The CDR3 region is CASSLLRSTFF. The CDR3 coding sequence is TGTGCCAGCAGTTTACTGAGGTCAACTTTCTTT. The rearrangement links TRBV28 to TRBJ1-1; D unresolved. Trimming shortened V by 2 bases and J by 12 bases, and 10 bases separated the two germline ends. Per the germline V gene, CDR1 is MDHEN and CDR2 is SYDVKM. The CDR3 totals 11 residues.